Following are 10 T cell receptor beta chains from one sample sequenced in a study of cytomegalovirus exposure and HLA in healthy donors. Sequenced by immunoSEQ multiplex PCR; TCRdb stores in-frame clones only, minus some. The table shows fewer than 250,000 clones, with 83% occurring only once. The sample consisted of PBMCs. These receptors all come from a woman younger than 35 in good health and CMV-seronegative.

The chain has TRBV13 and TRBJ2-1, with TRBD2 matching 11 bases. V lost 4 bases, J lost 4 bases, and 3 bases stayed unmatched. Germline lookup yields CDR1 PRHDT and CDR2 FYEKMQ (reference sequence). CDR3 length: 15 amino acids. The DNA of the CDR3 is TGTGCCAGCAGCTCCGGGACTAGCGGATACAATGAGCAGTTCTTC. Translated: CASSSGTSGYNEQFF.

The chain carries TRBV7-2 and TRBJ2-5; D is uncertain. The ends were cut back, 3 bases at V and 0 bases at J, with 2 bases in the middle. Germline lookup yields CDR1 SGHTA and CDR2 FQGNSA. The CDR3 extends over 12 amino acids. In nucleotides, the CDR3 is TGTGCCAGCAGCTTGAACCAAGAGACCCAGTACTTC. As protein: CASSLNQETQYF.

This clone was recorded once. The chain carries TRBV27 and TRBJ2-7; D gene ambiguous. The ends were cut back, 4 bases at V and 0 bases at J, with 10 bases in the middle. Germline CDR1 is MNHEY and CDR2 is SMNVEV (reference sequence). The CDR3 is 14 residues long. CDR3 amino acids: CASSSGRFSYEQYF. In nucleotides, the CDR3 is TGTGCCAGCAGTTCCGGACGTTTCTCCTACGAGCAGTACTTC.

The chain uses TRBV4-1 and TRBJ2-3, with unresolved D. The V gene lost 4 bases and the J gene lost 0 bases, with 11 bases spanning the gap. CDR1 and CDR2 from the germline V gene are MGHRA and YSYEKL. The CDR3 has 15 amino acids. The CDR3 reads CASSPYGVSTDTQYF. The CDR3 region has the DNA TGCGCCAGCAGCCCTTATGGGGTCAGCACAGATACGCAGTATTTT.

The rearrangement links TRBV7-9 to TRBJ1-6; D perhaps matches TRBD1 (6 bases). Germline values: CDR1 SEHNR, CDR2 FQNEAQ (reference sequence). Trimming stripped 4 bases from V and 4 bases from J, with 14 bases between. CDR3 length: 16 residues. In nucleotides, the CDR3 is TGTGCCAGCAGCTCATCCCTCCAGGGGTATAATTCACCCCTCCACTTT. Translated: CASSSSLQGYNSPLHF.

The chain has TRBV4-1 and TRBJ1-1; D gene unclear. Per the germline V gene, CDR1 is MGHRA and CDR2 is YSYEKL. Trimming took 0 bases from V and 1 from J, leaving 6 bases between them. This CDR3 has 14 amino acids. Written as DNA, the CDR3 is TGCGCCAGCAGCCAAGATCTGGAGAACACTGAAGCTTTCTTT. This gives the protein CASSQDLENTEAFF.

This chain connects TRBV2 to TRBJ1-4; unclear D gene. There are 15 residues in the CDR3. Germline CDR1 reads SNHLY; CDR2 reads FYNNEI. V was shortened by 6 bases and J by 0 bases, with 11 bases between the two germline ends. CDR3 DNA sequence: TGTGCCAGCAGGGATTACGGTGCAACTAATGAAAAACTGTTTTTT. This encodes CASRDYGATNEKLFF.

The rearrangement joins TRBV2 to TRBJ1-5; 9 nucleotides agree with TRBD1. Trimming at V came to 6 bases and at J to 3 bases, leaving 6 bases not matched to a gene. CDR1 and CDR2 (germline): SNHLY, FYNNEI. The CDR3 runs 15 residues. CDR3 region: CASRSRQGDNQPQHF. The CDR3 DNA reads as TGTGCCAGCAGATCCCGACAGGGGGACAATCAGCCCCAGCATTTT.

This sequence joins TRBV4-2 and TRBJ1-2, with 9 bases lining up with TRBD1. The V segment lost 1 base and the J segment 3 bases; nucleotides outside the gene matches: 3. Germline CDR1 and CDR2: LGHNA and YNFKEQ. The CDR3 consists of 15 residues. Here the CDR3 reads CASSQGTGVDYGYTF. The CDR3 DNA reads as TGTGCCAGCAGCCAAGGGACAGGGGTGGACTATGGCTACACCTTC.

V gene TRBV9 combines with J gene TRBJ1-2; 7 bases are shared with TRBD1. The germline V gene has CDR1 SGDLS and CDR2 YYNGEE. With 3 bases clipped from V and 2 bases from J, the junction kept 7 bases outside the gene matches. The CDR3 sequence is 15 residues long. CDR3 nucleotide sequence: TGTGCCAGCAGCGCGATCCCACAGGGGAACTATGGCTACACCTTC. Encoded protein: CASSAIPQGNYGYTF.